These T cell receptor beta chains were read from a single sample in a study of Tregs in tolerant kidney transplant recipients. What these receptors recognize is not known. Sequencing was performed with immunoSEQ multiplex PCR; in TCRdb, only in-frame clones are kept and a portion is missing. The sample consists of 25,000 to 35,000 clones, about four fifths of them appearing once. Sequences were obtained from Tregs from blood cultured with allogeneic cells. The receptors were gathered from a human donor in good health. Each CDR3 is given with its conserved first and last residue. The D gene is left open where the match is weak. Some rows mark clone size as missing; the rest say once, few, many or name a class of expanded clone.

CDR3 DNA	CDR3 protein	D gene	V gene	J gene	CDR3 length	clone size
TGTGCCAGTAGTATTTGGCGGACAGCGACCTACAATGAGCAGTTCTTC	CASSIWRTATYNEQFF	.	TRBV19	TRBJ2-1	16	once
TGTGCCAGCAGCTACACAGACTCCTACGAGCAGTACTTC	CASSYTDSYEQYF	.	TRBV6-6	TRBJ2-7	13	.
TGTGCCAGCAGCATGGAGGGACTCAACACAGATACGCAGTATTTT	CASSMEGLNTDTQYF	.	TRBV11-3	TRBJ2-3	15	.
TGTGCCAGCAGTTCTCGACAGGCCAATCAGCCCCAGCATTTT	CASSSRQANQPQHF	.	TRBV2	TRBJ1-5	14	.
TGCGCCAGCAGCTTCGATGGGCTCGGGGGGGAGACCCAGTACTTC	CASSFDGLGGETQYF	TRBD2	TRBV5-1	TRBJ2-5	15	.
TGTGCCACCGGGTGGACAGGGGAAATCCAGCCCCAGCATTTT	CATGWTGEIQPQHF	TRBD1	TRBV19	TRBJ1-5	14	once
TGTGCCAGCAGCCCCACCGGGACAGGGACCTATGGCTACACCTTC	CASSPTGTGTYGYTF	TRBD1	TRBV11-3	TRBJ1-2	15	.
TGTGCCACCAGCAGAGATTTTTCAGGGGGCGATGGCTACACCTTC	CATSRDFSGGDGYTF	TRBD1	TRBV15	TRBJ1-2	15	medium-sized
TGTGCTAGTGGTTTGGGGCGGATAGAGACCCAGTACTTC	CASGLGRIETQYF	.	TRBV12-5	TRBJ2-5	13	.
TGTGCCAGCAGGGCTAGCGGGAGATGGCGGTTCTTC	CASRASGRWRFF	TRBD2	TRBV6-1	TRBJ2-1	12	.
TGCAGCGTCGGCAAGCGGGAGACCCAGTACTTC	CSVGKRETQYF	.	TRBV29-1	TRBJ2-5	11	.
TGTGCCACCAGCGCCCACCGGGGAGGGCTCGGCAATCAGCCCCAGCATTTT	CATSAHRGGLGNQPQHF	.	TRBV15	TRBJ1-5	17	.
TGTGCCTGGACCCCGGGGTATCTCCAGGAGACCCAGTACTTC	CAWTPGYLQETQYF	.	TRBV30	TRBJ2-5	14	.
TGTGCCAGCAGCCAACCAGCTAACTATGGCTACACCTTC	CASSQPANYGYTF	.	TRBV4-2	TRBJ1-2	13	.
TGTGCCAGCAGTGAGACGGTAGCGGGAGGGCCGTGGTACGAGCAGTACTTC	CASSETVAGGPWYEQYF	TRBD2	TRBV6-1	TRBJ2-7	17	.
TGTGCCACCAGCAGAGATACCCCTAGCGGAATCAATGAGCAGTTCTTC	CATSRDTPSGINEQFF	TRBD2	TRBV15	TRBJ2-1	16	few
TGTGCCAGCGGCGGGGCAGATGAGACCCAGTACTTC	CASGGADETQYF	.	TRBV7-2	TRBJ2-5	12	.
TGTGCCAGCAGTTACCTACACGGGCTCCACTTT	CASSYLHGLHF	.	TRBV6-1	TRBJ1-6	11	.
TGTGCCAGCAGCGTCGTAGGGGGCTCCTACAATGAGCAGTTCTTC	CASSVVGGSYNEQFF	.	TRBV9	TRBJ2-1	15	.
TGTGCCAGCAGCTGGGGGGCGAACACTGAAGCTTTCTTT	CASSWGANTEAFF	.	TRBV7-3	TRBJ1-1	13	.
TGTGCCAGCAGCAGGGGAATGAACACTGAAGCTTTCTTT	CASSRGMNTEAFF	.	TRBV7-9	TRBJ1-1	13	.
TGTGCCAGCAGTTATCTCAGGGGCGCACGGGAAAAACTGTTTTTT	CASSYLRGAREKLFF	.	TRBV7-9	TRBJ1-4	15	.
TGCGCCAGCAGCCAAGAAAGGGGCGGGGAGCTGTTTTTT	CASSQERGGELFF	.	TRBV4-3	TRBJ2-2	13	.
TGTGCCAGCAGCTCGGGGGGACCGGCGGTCCTGGAGCAGTTCTTC	CASSSGGPAVLEQFF	TRBD2	TRBV11-3	TRBJ2-1	15	once
TGCGCCAGCAGTCAACCCCCACAGGGAGCGGCTTATGGCTACACCTTC	CASSQPPQGAAYGYTF	.	TRBV23-1	TRBJ1-2	16	once
TGTGCCAGCAGCGTTTTACAGGGACCTAACTATGGCTACACCTTC	CASSVLQGPNYGYTF	.	TRBV9	TRBJ1-2	15	.
TGTGCCAGCAGCTTAACTAGCGGGAGTGGGCACAATGAGCAGTTCTTC	CASSLTSGSGHNEQFF	TRBD2	TRBV7-2	TRBJ2-1	16	.
TGTGCTAGTGGTCACCCACCAGGACAGGGGGGCACAGATACGCAGTATTTT	CASGHPPGQGGTDTQYF	TRBD1	TRBV12-5	TRBJ2-3	17	.
TGTGCCAGCTCACCCGGTGGGGACAGGAGAGTCGGGGAGCTGTTTTTT	CASSPGGDRRVGELFF	TRBD1	TRBV18	TRBJ2-2	16	.
TGTGCCAGCAGCCAAGATTTGGGGGATACGCAGTATTTT	CASSQDLGDTQYF	.	TRBV4-2	TRBJ2-3	13	.
TGTGCCAGCAAAATGGGTTTTAGGTACGAGCAGTACTTC	CASKMGFRYEQYF	.	TRBV27	TRBJ2-7	13	.
TGTGCCAGCAGCTTAAGCGGGGGGGCCTACGAGCAGTACTTC	CASSLSGGAYEQYF	TRBD2	TRBV7-9	TRBJ2-7	14	.
TGCAGCACTACGACAGGGAACTATGGCTACACCTTC	CSTTTGNYGYTF	TRBD1	TRBV29-1	TRBJ1-2	12	.
TGTGCCAGCAGCCTCAACTCGCTAGCGGGGGACATTGGGACCCAGTACTTC	CASSLNSLAGDIGTQYF	TRBD2	TRBV7-2	TRBJ2-5	17	once
TGTGCCAGCACACCATCGGGGACTGCGCCCTACGAGCAGTACTTC	CASTPSGTAPYEQYF	.	TRBV6-1	TRBJ2-7	15	.
TGTGCCAGCAGCTTAGCGGGAGGCTACGAGCAGTACTTC	CASSLAGGYEQYF	.	TRBV7-9	TRBJ2-7	13	.
TGTGCCAGCACCGTAGGGCAGGCTGGCTACACCTTC	CASTVGQAGYTF	.	TRBV2	TRBJ1-2	12	.
TGTGCCTGGGATTCTGGGGCCAACGTCCTGACTTTC	CAWDSGANVLTF	.	TRBV30	TRBJ2-6	12	.
TGCGCCAGCAGCCAAGGGACAGGGGTCCACAATGAGCAGTTCTTC	CASSQGTGVHNEQFF	TRBD1	TRBV4-1	TRBJ2-1	15	.
TGTGCCAGCAAGGCTCAGGGGGTGTATGAGCAGTACTTC	CASKAQGVYEQYF	TRBD1	TRBV2	TRBJ2-7	13	.
TGCGCCAGCAGCTTGGGGGTCGCCATCCCAGAGACCCAGTACTTC	CASSLGVAIPETQYF	.	TRBV5-1	TRBJ2-5	15	.
TGTGCCAGCAGCTATGGCGTAGGGTTGAACACTGAAGCTTTCTTT	CASSYGVGLNTEAFF	.	TRBV5-6	TRBJ1-1	15	.
TGTGCCAGCAGCGTAGCCGGGAATAATGAGCAGTTCTTC	CASSVAGNNEQFF	.	TRBV9	TRBJ2-1	13	.
TGTGCCAGCGAGAGGGACGGACAGGCCGGAAAACTGTTTTTT	CASERDGQAGKLFF	TRBD1	TRBV2	TRBJ1-4	14	once
TGTGCCCTCGACAGGGGAGCTTTCTTT	CALDRGAFF	TRBD1	TRBV2	TRBJ1-1	9	.
TGTGCCAGCAGCTTAGGCCCCTACCGCAATCAGCCCCAGCATTTT	CASSLGPYRNQPQHF	.	TRBV7-2	TRBJ1-5	15	.
TGTGCCAGCAGCTTGTTGGGCTTTGCGGGCAAAGATACGCAGTATTTT	CASSLLGFAGKDTQYF	.	TRBV5-6	TRBJ2-3	16	.
TGTGCCTGGAGAAAATTGGCTACATACAATGAGCAGTTCTTC	CAWRKLATYNEQFF	.	TRBV30	TRBJ2-1	14	.
TGTGCCAGCAGTTACTCCAGGTGGGACAATGAGCAGTTCTTC	CASSYSRWDNEQFF	.	TRBV6-5	TRBJ2-1	14	few
TGTGCCAGCTCACAGACCGACAGGGACACTGAAGCTTTCTTT	CASSQTDRDTEAFF	TRBD1	TRBV18	TRBJ1-1	14	.
TGTGCCAGCAGTTACCGGCGGGGGGCTGTCTTGGAGACCCAGTACTTC	CASSYRRGAVLETQYF	TRBD2	TRBV6-5	TRBJ2-5	16	.
TGTGCCAGCAGCTTGACAGGGGGCGCGGACACTGAAGCTTTCTTT	CASSLTGGADTEAFF	TRBD1	TRBV5-4	TRBJ1-1	15	.
TGTGCCAGCACCCAGGCGGCGGGAGGGGCCTACGAGCAGTACTTC	CASTQAAGGAYEQYF	TRBD2	TRBV11-3	TRBJ2-7	15	.
TGTGCCAGCAGCGGCGTCTTGGGGTCACCCCTCCACTTT	CASSGVLGSPLHF	.	TRBV5-4	TRBJ1-6	13	.